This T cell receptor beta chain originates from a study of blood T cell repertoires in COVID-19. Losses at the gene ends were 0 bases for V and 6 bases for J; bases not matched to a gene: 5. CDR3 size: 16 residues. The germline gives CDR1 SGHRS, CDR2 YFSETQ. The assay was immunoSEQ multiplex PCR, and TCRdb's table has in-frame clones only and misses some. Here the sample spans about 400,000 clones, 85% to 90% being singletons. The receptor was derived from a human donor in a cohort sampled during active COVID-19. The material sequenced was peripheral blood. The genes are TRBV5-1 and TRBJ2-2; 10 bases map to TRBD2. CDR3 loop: CASSLEASGRAGELFF. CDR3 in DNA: TGCGCCAGCAGCTTGGAGGCGAGCGGGAGGGCCGGGGAGCTGTTTTTT.